Here is one TCR beta chain with its context. The antigen this receptor binds is unknown. Base qualities are not recorded, but no much larger clone differs from it by a single base. The data are from a study of CD4 T cells in relation to SARS-CoV-2 and coronaviruses (dated by TCRdb to the early 2020s). With regard to the full study: Across all 12 patients in the convalescent cohort, the median age was roughly 36 years, with a range of roughly 20 to 80 years. The roughly twelve convalescent patients included 8 males and 4 females; two subjects were Hispanic. Patient-derived lymphoblastoid cell lines were used to map the HLA restriction of shared crossreactive spike epitopes. At the level of individual TCR clonotypes, the study evaluated whether memory CD4+ T cells crossreact between the spike proteins of SARS-CoV-2 and those of common cold coronaviruses. The Adaptive Biotechnologies TCR-sequencing kit was used for samples from a few pre-COVID donors and for the naive versus memory experiments, whereas the other data were Illumina-based. A different, Illumina-based TCR-beta assay was used to sequence expansion assays from other donors in the study. Findings and caveats that apply to the study as a whole: Naive versus memory sequencing indicated the assay detects memory recall responses rather than primary responses primed during culture. Crossreactive clones showed significantly weaker SARS-CoV-2-driven expansion than monoreactive clones, consistent with antigenic imprinting. Around two thirds of donors had memory CD4+ clonotypes that crossrecognized SARS-CoV-2 and at least one common cold coronavirus spike. The study was constrained by small numbers of patients and of tested TCRs. Pre-pandemic and post-infection samples were not both contributed by any donor, so tracing of the source of pre-existing responses was limited. Because the crossreactivity analysis focused on spike protein, crossreactivity against other viral proteins was not assessed.

Deep-resolution immunoSEQ TCR-beta sequencing was performed on DNA from uncultured naive and memory CD4+ T cells. The authors' analysis ran thus. Preprocessing removed nonproductive sequences and CDR3s not starting with C, not ending with F or W, or shorter than 7 amino acids. Cultured and uncultured naive and memory CD4+ repertoires were searched for previously identified spike- and CEF-reactive CDR3s. After three terminal residues were trimmed from each end, CDR3 homology was quantified as pairwise Levenshtein distance using the stringdist R package. TCRdb's version of the immuneACCESS table is confined to in-frame rearrangements and falls short of the full clone set. An unresolved V gene accounts for under half of the shortfall where checked; the remainder is of unknown origin. V, J and clone size were drawn from that table, and D and trimming were deduced from the DNA. The sample profile shows about 37,000 clones; approximately 85% of them were found once. Of the sample, approximately 3.1% is held by the ten largest clones.

The CDR3 sequence holds 14 residues, the cysteine and phenylalanine included. Just the 42-base CDR3 DNA is kept, in frame starting at base 1. V drops 3 bases and J drops 7 bases, leaving 10 bases in between. For CDR1 and CDR2, the germline V gene lists KGHSH and LQKENI. Naive and memory CD4+ T cells were separated from cryopreserved PBMCs through CD4 enrichment, which was followed by EasySep naive CD4+ T cell enrichment. Ficoll-Paque PLUS gradient centrifugation was used to isolate PBMCs from leukapheresis product or whole blood. PBMCs were either cryopreserved at -140°C or used fresh in the expansion assay. The QIAamp Micro DNA Kit was used to extract genomic DNA from the CD4+ T cells.

The material sequenced was memory CD4+ T cells from PBMCs. The sample's cell subset or site label is to be understood as: memory (non-naive) CD4+ T cells. The rearrangement combines TRBV18 with TRBJ1-6, with the D gene uncertain. This sequence was found in an adult with COVID-19. Here is the DNA: TGTGCCAGCTCACCCCGGACCCAGAATTCACCCCTCCACTTT. The translation is CASSPRTQNSPLHF.